These 7 T cell receptor beta chains were sequenced from one sample in a study of T cells in Graves' hyperthyroidism and ophthalmopathy. Using RNA transcripts as the source, TCR beta CDR3 regions were amplified. First-round RT-PCR with HTBI primers amplified the TCR CDR3 region. MiXCR, applied by TCRdb to the multiplex PCR reads, yields one record per CDR3 protein. Seen here are about 600,000 distinct CDR3 sequences, roughly a sixth observed once, and the top ten hold roughly 3.4%. Input material: blood. These receptors came from a woman aged 40 to 50 with Graves' ophthalmopathy.

This clonotype was detected many times. The chain recombines TRBV11-2 with TRBJ2-2; D not resolved. The CDR3 spans 13 residues. CDR1 is SGHAT, CDR2 FQNNGV, per germline. V shed 2 bases and J shed 6 bases, with 7 bases lying between them. The CDR3 loop reads CASSLSVAGELFF. In DNA, the CDR3 is TGTGCCAGCAGCTTAAGTGTTGCCGGGGAGCTGTTTTTT.

V and J are TRBV6-1 and TRBJ1-2; 8 bases are a match to TRBD1. The CDR3 loop spans 17 amino acids. With 7 bases clipped from V and 3 bases from J, the junction kept 16 bases outside the gene matches. Per germline, CDR1 MNHNS and CDR2 SASEGT. CDR3 in DNA: TGTGCCAGCACCTCCCACTTGACAGGGGCGTTGGACTATGGCTACACCTTC. Translated: CASTSHLTGALDYGYTF.

This clonotype was picked up a small number of times. V usage is TRBV20-1 and J usage is TRBJ2-3, with a tentative D call TRBD1 (5 bases). With 8 bases removed from V and 4 bases from J, the gap between germline ends came to 19 bases. CDR3 size: 14 residues. Germline CDR1 reads DFQATT; CDR2 reads SNEGSKA (reference sequence). Here the CDR3 reads CSTETAQQADTQYF. CDR3 bases: TGCAGTACAGAGACAGCCCAACAGGCAGATACGCAGTATTTT.

This clonotype came up many times. J is TRBJ1-2 and V is TRBV27; 8 bases agree with TRBD1. Germline V CDR1 and CDR2: MNHEY, SMNVEV (reference sequence). The CDR3 length is 13 residues. Losses at the gene ends were 3 bases for V and 7 bases for J; bases not matched to a gene: 4. CDR3 nucleotide sequence: TGTGCCAGCAGTTTTCGGACAGGGCGTGGCTACACCTTC. This sequence encodes CASSFRTGRGYTF.

The gene calls are TRBV12-3 or TRBV12-4 and TRBJ2-3; 13 positions match TRBD2. The CDR3 contains 16 residues. Trimming at V came to 3 bases and at J to 3 bases, leaving 3 bases not matched to a gene. The CDR3 sequence is CASSFLLAGGTDTQYF. CDR3 nucleotide sequence: TGTGCCAGCAGTTTTCTACTAGCGGGAGGGACAGATACGCAGTATTTT.

This clonotype was picked up many times. V is TRBV3-1 and J is TRBJ1-3, with D unresolved. Germline V gene data show CDR1 as LGHDT and CDR2 as YNNKEL (reference sequence). Deletions cut 1 base from V and 2 bases from J, with 9 bases between. This CDR3 spans 15 amino acids. This CDR3 is CASSQVSGTGNTIYF. The CDR3 DNA reads as TGTGCCAGCAGCCAAGTGTCCGGGACTGGAAACACCATATATTTT. Full variable domain (outside the CDR3, taken from reference TRBV3-1 and TRBJ1-3): DTAVSQTPKYLVTQMGNDKSIKCEQNLGHDTMYWYKQDSKKFLKIMFSYNNKELIINETVPNRFSPKSPDKAHLNLHINSLELGDSAVYFCASSQVSGTGNTIYFGEGSWLTVV.

The chain couples TRBV6-1 to TRBJ1-3; D call uncertain. This CDR3 is built from 16 residues. V was shortened by 5 bases and J by 8 bases, with 22 bases between the two germline ends. Per the germline V gene, CDR1 is MNHNS and CDR2 is SASEGT. DNA for the CDR3: TGTGCCAGCAGTCAGCCGAATGGAGGGAACGGGGACACCATATATTTT. Residues: CASSQPNGGNGDTIYF.